This T cell receptor (beta chain) was identified during a study of OX40 agonist ivuxolimab in advanced cancers. The table came from immunoSEQ multiplex PCR; TCRdb's copy has only in-frame clones and leaves some out. The table has roughly 20,000 clones, approximately 87% seen once. In regard to this clone: Its antigen remains unidentified.

Study-level points and caveats: The study found among the lowest clonal expansion in partial responders at 0.1-3.0 mg/kg.

Exclusion of a patient followed from autoimmune disease history or systemic immunosuppression. CDR1 SGHAT and CDR2 FQNNGV come from the germline V gene. J was trimmed by 4 bases and V by 4 bases; bases with no gene match: 3. CDR3 size: 14 residues. The origin of this receptor is an adult with an advanced solid tumor such as melanoma, head and neck, liver or kidney cancer. V gene TRBV11-2 combines with J gene TRBJ2-1; TRBD2 matches at 8 bases. Material: CD4+ or CD8+ T cells sorted from blood, obtained in a trial of the OX40 agonist ivuxolimab. The CDR3 DNA sequence: TGTGCCAGCAGCTGGCGGGAGGCTTACAATGAGCAGTTCTTC. Translation: CASSWREAYNEQFF. Full variable domain (missing parts from reference TRBV11-2 and TRBJ2-1): EAGVAQSPRYKIIEKRQSVAFWCNPISGHATLYWYQQILGQGPKLLIQFQNNGVVDDSQLPKDRFSAERLKGVDSTLKIQPAKLEDSAVYLCASSWREAYNEQFFGPGTRLTVL.